These T cell receptor beta chains were read from a single sample in a study of blood T cell repertoires in COVID-19. Using immunoSEQ multiplex PCR, the repertoire was profiled, and TCRdb retains in-frame clones only, with some absent. The data show around 68,000 clones, with roughly four fifths seen just once and roughly 13% held by the top ten. The material sequenced was peripheral blood. These receptor sequences come from a human donor in a cohort sampled during active COVID-19. Both conserved end residues are part of each CDR3. A D gene is named only where the DNA matches it firmly. Part of the rows lack a size; the others show once, few, many or a class for expanded clones.

size: -
V: TRBV15
D: TRBD1
J: TRBJ1-5
CDR3: CATSRGDRDQPQHF
DNA: TGTGCCACCAGCAGAGGGGACAGGGATCAGCCCCAGCATTTT

size: -
V: TRBV24-1
D: TRBD2
J: TRBJ2-1
CDR3: CATSGASGGAALNEQFF
DNA: TGTGCCACCAGTGGGGCTAGCGGGGGGGCGGCACTCAATGAGCAGTTCTTC

size: few
V: TRBV2
D: -
J: TRBJ1-6
CDR3: CASSVLGQRNSPLHF
DNA: TGTGCCAGCAGTGTGTTGGGGCAGAGAAATTCACCCCTCCACTTT

size: -
V: TRBV6-5
D: -
J: TRBJ1-2
CDR3: CASSYSLRAWGYTF
DNA: TGTGCCAGCAGTTACTCGCTCAGGGCGTGGGGCTACACCTTC

size: -
V: TRBV5-1
D: -
J: TRBJ1-3
CDR3: CASSRGQSSGNTIYF
DNA: TGCGCCAGCAGCCGTGGACAAAGCTCTGGAAACACCATATATTTT

size: -
V: TRBV7-9
D: TRBD1
J: TRBJ1-3
CDR3: CASSLQGAGNTIYF
DNA: TGTGCCAGCAGCTTACAGGGGGCTGGAAACACCATATATTTT

size: many
V: TRBV19
D: TRBD1
J: TRBJ2-4
CDR3: CASSSTGGRRAKNIQYF
DNA: TGTGCCAGTAGTAGCACAGGGGGCCGGAGGGCCAAAAACATTCAGTACTTC

size: once
V: TRBV10-2
D: TRBD1
J: TRBJ2-4
CDR3: CASSEFRQGKNIQYF
DNA: TGCGCCAGCAGTGAATTTAGACAGGGTAAAAACATTCAGTACTTC

size: -
V: TRBV5-1
D: -
J: TRBJ2-1
CDR3: CASSFRPGNEQFF
DNA: TGCGCCAGCAGCTTCAGGCCGGGGAATGAGCAGTTCTTC

size: -
V: TRBV5-1
D: -
J: TRBJ1-6
CDR3: CASSWDLDRNSPLHF
DNA: TGCGCCAGCAGCTGGGACCTCGACAGGAATTCACCCCTCCACTTT

size: -
V: TRBV5-4
D: TRBD2
J: TRBJ2-7
CDR3: CASSLAGGEYEQYF
DNA: TGTGCCAGCAGCTTAGCGGGGGGAGAATACGAGCAGTACTTC

size: -
V: TRBV6-5
D: -
J: TRBJ1-3
CDR3: CASSQQGLSGNTIYF
DNA: TGTGCCAGCAGTCAACAGGGCCTCTCTGGAAACACCATATATTTT

size: few
V: TRBV7-6
D: TRBD1
J: TRBJ1-2
CDR3: CASSLVPTGGYGYTF
DNA: TGTGCCAGCAGCTTGGTCCCGACAGGGGGCTATGGCTACACCTTC

size: -
V: TRBV5-4
D: -
J: TRBJ2-1
CDR3: CASSLSMEGKKFF
DNA: TGTGCCAGCAGCTTGTCTATGGAGGGGAAGAAGTTCTTC

size: -
V: TRBV5-1
D: -
J: TRBJ2-2
CDR3: CASSLDSNTGELFF
DNA: TGCGCCAGCAGCTTGGACAGCAACACCGGGGAGCTGTTTTTT

size: -
V: TRBV11-1
D: TRBD2
J: TRBJ2-3
CDR3: CASNQRGGGADTQYF
DNA: TGTGCCAGCAACCAGCGGGGGGGTGGTGCAGATACGCAGTATTTT

size: -
V: TRBV6-5
D: TRBD1
J: TRBJ1-4
CDR3: CASNIQGARGEKLFF
DNA: TGTGCCAGCAATATACAGGGGGCGCGAGGTGAAAAACTGTTTTTT

size: -
V: TRBV7-9
D: TRBD1
J: TRBJ1-2
CDR3: CASSPTGSGYGYTF
DNA: TGTGCCAGCAGCCCGACAGGGAGCGGATATGGCTACACCTTC

size: -
V: TRBV4-2
D: TRBD2
J: TRBJ2-1
CDR3: CASSQERNGGINNEQFF
DNA: TGTGCCAGCAGCCAAGAGAGAAACGGGGGGATAAACAATGAGCAGTTCTTC

size: -
V: TRBV27
D: TRBD2
J: TRBJ2-1
CDR3: CASSYQTSGGNEQFF
DNA: TGTGCCAGCAGTTATCAGACTAGCGGGGGAAATGAGCAGTTCTTC

size: -
V: TRBV5-1
D: -
J: TRBJ1-6
CDR3: CASSFGQGSPLHF
DNA: TGCGCCAGCAGCTTCGGGCAGGGCTCACCCCTCCACTTT

size: -
V: TRBV6-6
D: TRBD1
J: TRBJ2-1
CDR3: CASRSLGQGGNEQFF
DNA: TGTGCCAGCAGATCGCTCGGACAGGGCGGGAATGAGCAGTTCTTC

size: -
V: TRBV11-2
D: TRBD1
J: TRBJ2-7
CDR3: CASSLVGTASYEQYF
DNA: TGTGCCAGCAGCTTAGTAGGGACAGCCTCCTACGAGCAGTACTTC

size: -
V: TRBV19
D: -
J: TRBJ1-3
CDR3: CAATATFSGNTIYF
DNA: TGTGCGGCGACAGCCACCTTCTCTGGAAACACCATATATTTT

size: -
V: TRBV27
D: -
J: TRBJ2-3
CDR3: CASSLRTGTDTQYF
DNA: TGTGCCAGCAGTTTACGGACAGGCACAGATACGCAGTATTTT

size: once
V: TRBV11-2
D: TRBD1
J: TRBJ2-7
CDR3: CASRKDGTGSSYEQYF
DNA: TGTGCCAGCAGGAAAGACGGGACAGGGAGTTCCTACGAGCAGTACTTC

size: few
V: TRBV29-1
D: -
J: TRBJ2-5
CDR3: CSVPSGPLETQYF
DNA: TGCAGCGTTCCCAGCGGTCCACTGGAGACCCAGTACTTC

size: -
V: TRBV2
D: -
J: TRBJ2-5
CDR3: CASSEPQGVGTQYF
DNA: TGTGCCAGCAGTGAGCCCCAGGGTGTCGGGACCCAGTACTTC

size: -
V: TRBV30
D: -
J: TRBJ1-3
CDR3: CAWSGILYQGRNTIYF
DNA: TGTGCCTGGAGTGGAATATTGTATCAGGGTCGAAACACCATATATTTT

size: -
V: TRBV12-5
D: -
J: TRBJ1-5
CDR3: CASGPKAGHQPQHF
DNA: TGTGCTAGTGGTCCAAAGGCGGGCCATCAGCCCCAGCATTTT

size: -
V: TRBV12-5
D: TRBD1
J: TRBJ1-5
CDR3: CASADSGTAIRNQPQHF
DNA: TGTGCTAGTGCCGACTCAGGGACAGCGATTCGCAATCAGCCCCAGCATTTT

size: -
V: TRBV11-2
D: -
J: TRBJ1-6
CDR3: CASSLDSITNSPLHF
DNA: TGTGCCAGCAGCTTAGATAGTATAACTAATTCACCCCTCCACTTT

size: few
V: TRBV7-8
D: -
J: TRBJ1-1
CDR3: CASSSAYRQHTEAFF
DNA: TGTGCCAGCAGCTCCGCTTATAGACAGCACACTGAAGCTTTCTTT

size: -
V: TRBV29-1
D: -
J: TRBJ2-7
CDR3: CSAWGQTYEQYF
DNA: TGCAGCGCATGGGGGCAGACCTACGAGCAGTACTTC

size: -
V: TRBV3-1/TRBV3-2
D: -
J: TRBJ1-1
CDR3: CASSQASGLNTEAFF
DNA: TGTGCCAGCAGCCAAGCAAGCGGACTGAACACTGAAGCTTTCTTT

size: -
V: TRBV2
D: TRBD2
J: TRBJ2-3
CDR3: CASSDEAGGPDTQYF
DNA: TGTGCCAGCAGTGATGAGGCGGGGGGACCAGATACGCAGTATTTT

size: few
V: TRBV7-9
D: -
J: TRBJ2-7
CDR3: CASSLGLAYEQYF
DNA: TGTGCCAGCAGCTTGGGACTGGCCTACGAGCAGTACTTC

size: -
V: TRBV19
D: -
J: TRBJ2-6
CDR3: CASSIGYSGNSGANVLTF
DNA: TGTGCCAGTAGTATAGGGTATAGCGGAAACTCTGGGGCCAACGTCCTGACTTTC

size: -
V: TRBV5-1
D: TRBD2
J: TRBJ2-3
CDR3: CASSMTSFTDTQYF
DNA: TGCGCCAGCAGCATGACTAGCTTCACAGATACGCAGTATTTT

size: -
V: TRBV27
D: -
J: TRBJ2-1
CDR3: CASSLFGDAAKAYNEQFF
DNA: TGTGCCAGCAGTTTATTCGGGGATGCTGCCAAAGCCTACAATGAGCAGTTCTTC

size: -
V: TRBV30
D: -
J: TRBJ1-6
CDR3: CAWSPGNSPLHF
DNA: TGTGCCTGGAGCCCCGGGAATTCACCCCTCCACTTT

size: -
V: TRBV28
D: TRBD1
J: TRBJ1-5
CDR3: CASRRAGGGNSNQPQHF
DNA: TGTGCCAGCAGACGAGCAGGGGGCGGTAATAGCAATCAGCCCCAGCATTTT

size: -
V: TRBV9
D: TRBD2
J: TRBJ2-7
CDR3: CASSVGSSGGLYEQYF
DNA: TGTGCCAGCAGCGTAGGATCTAGCGGGGGACTCTACGAGCAGTACTTC

size: -
V: TRBV2
D: -
J: TRBJ1-1
CDR3: CASSDNFEAEAFF
DNA: TGTGCCAGCAGTGACAATTTCGAGGCTGAAGCTTTCTTT

size: -
V: TRBV5-4
D: -
J: TRBJ2-5
CDR3: CASSLAPLSGETQYF
DNA: TGTGCCAGCAGCTTGGCTCCTCTCTCCGGGGAGACCCAGTACTTC